This T cell receptor (beta chain) was captured by sequencing in a study of PD-1 blockade in classical Hodgkin lymphoma. Each patient relapsed following autologous stem cell transplantation, and prior brentuximab vedotin exposure differed. Overall study findings and caveats: Complete responders matched newly diagnosed patients in baseline diversity. CD8+ TCR diversity did not rise significantly by C4D1, unlike CD4+.

Germline CDR1 SEHNR, CDR2 FQNEAQ (reference sequence). The CDR3 is 15 residues long. V was shortened by 1 base and J by 1 base, with 10 bases between the two germline ends. Remarks on this clone: Its target is not known.

Sequenced by immunoSEQ multiplex PCR; TCRdb stores in-frame clones only, minus some. The table lists 40,000 to 50,000 clones, over 75% of them singletons, with over 10% in the top ten. The receptor was isolated from a human donor with classical Hodgkin lymphoma. The material was peripheral blood mononuclear cells (PBMCs), obtained at baseline. V is TRBV7-9 and J is TRBJ1-2, with D perhaps matching TRBD1 (5 bases). CDR3 nucleotides: TGTGCCAGCAGCTTAGTCGGGGGGATTAACTATGGCTACACCTTC. Translating gives CASSLVGGINYGYTF.